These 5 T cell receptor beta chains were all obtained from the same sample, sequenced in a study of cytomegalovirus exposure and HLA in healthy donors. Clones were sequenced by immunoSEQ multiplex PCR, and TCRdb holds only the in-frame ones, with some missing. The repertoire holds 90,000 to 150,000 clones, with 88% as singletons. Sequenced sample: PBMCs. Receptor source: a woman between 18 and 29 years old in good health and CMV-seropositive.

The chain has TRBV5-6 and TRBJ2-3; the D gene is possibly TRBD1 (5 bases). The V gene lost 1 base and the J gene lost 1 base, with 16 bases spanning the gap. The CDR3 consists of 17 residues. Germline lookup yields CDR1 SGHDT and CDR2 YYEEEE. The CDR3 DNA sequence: TGTGCCAGCAGCTTGAGGCAGGGAAGGATAGGCACAGATACGCAGTATTTT. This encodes CASSLRQGRIGTDTQYF.

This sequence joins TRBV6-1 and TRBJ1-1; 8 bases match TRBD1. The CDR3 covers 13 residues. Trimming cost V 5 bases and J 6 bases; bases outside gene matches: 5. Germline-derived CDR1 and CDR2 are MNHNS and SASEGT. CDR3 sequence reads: CASSITGGPEAFF. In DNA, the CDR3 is TGTGCCAGCAGTATAACAGGGGGGCCTGAAGCTTTCTTT.

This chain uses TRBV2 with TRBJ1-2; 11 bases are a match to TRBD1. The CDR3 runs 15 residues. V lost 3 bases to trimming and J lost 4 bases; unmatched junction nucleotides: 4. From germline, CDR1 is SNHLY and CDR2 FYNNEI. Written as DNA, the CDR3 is TGTGCCAGCAGTGACGGGACAGGGGGGACCTATGGCTACACCTTC. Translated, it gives CASSDGTGGTYGYTF. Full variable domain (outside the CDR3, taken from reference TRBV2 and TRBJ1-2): EPEVTQTPSHQVTQMGQEVILRCVPISNHLYFYWYRQILGQKVEFLVSFYNNEISEKSEIFDDQFSVERPDGSNFTLKIRSTKLEDSAMYFCASSDGTGGTYGYTFGSGTRLTVV.

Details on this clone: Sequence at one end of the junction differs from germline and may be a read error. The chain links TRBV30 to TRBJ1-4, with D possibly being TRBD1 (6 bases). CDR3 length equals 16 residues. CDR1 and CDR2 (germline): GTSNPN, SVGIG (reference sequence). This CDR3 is CAWSPGRQGFNERLFF. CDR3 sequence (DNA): TGTGCCTGGAGTCCCGGCCGGCAGGGGTTTAATGAAAGACTGTTTTTT.

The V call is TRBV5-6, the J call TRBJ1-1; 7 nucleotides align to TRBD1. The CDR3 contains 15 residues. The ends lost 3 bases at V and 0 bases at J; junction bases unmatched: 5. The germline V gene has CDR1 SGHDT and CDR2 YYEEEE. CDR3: CASSWRQGLNTEAFF. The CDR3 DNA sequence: TGTGCCAGCAGCTGGCGACAGGGTTTGAACACTGAAGCTTTCTTT.